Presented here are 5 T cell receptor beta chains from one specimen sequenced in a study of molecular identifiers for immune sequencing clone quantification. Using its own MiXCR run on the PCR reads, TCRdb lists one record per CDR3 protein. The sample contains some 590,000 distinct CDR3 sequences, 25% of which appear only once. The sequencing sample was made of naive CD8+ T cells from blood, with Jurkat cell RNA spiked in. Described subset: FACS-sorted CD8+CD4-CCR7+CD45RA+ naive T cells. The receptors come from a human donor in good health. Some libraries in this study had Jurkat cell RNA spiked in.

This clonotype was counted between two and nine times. DNA for the CDR3: TGCAGTGCTACCCAAAAATTGTTTGACTCGAGGAAAAACATTCAGTACTTC. Its translation is CSATQKLFDSRKNIQYF. The chain recombines TRBV20-1 with TRBJ2-4; D unclear. The CDR3 has 17 residues. Germline assignment: CDR1 DFQATT and CDR2 SNEGSKA (reference sequence). V was shortened by 4 bases and J by 4 bases, with 23 bases between the two germline ends.

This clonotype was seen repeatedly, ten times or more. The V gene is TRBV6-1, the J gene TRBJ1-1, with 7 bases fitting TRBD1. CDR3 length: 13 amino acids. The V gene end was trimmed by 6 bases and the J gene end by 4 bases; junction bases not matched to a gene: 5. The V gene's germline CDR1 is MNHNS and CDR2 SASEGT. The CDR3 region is CASRTGSGTEAFF. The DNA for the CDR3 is TGTGCCAGCAGGACAGGGTCCGGCACTGAAGCTTTCTTT.

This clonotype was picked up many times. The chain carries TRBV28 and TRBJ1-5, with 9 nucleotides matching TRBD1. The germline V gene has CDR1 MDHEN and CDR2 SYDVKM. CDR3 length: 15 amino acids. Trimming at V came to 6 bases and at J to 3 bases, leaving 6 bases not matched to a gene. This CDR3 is CASRRQGESNQPQHF. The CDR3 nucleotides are TGTGCCAGCAGGAGACAGGGGGAGTCCAATCAGCCCCAGCATTTT.

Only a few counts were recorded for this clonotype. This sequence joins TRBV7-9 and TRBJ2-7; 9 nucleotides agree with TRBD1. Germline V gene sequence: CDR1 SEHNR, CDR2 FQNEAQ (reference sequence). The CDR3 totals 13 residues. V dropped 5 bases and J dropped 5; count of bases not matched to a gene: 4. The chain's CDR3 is CASSLQGANEQYF. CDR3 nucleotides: TGTGCCAGCAGCCTACAGGGGGCCAACGAGCAGTACTTC.

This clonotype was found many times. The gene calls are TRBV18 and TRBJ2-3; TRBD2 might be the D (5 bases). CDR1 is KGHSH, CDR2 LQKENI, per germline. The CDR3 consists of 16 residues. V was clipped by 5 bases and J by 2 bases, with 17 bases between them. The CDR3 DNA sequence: TGTGCCAGCTCAGGCGGGCGGGCTGCCCTCACAGATACGCAGTATTTT. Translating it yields CASSGGRAALTDTQYF.